Listed below are T cell receptor beta chains from one sample, sequenced in a study of blood T cell repertoires in COVID-19. The method was immunoSEQ multiplex PCR; TCRdb's version includes in-frame clones alone and lacks a portion of them. The sample gives about 280,000 clones, around 90% of which show up once; approximately 3% is in the top ten. Sequencing was done on a sample of PBMCs or T cells enriched from blood (not recorded which). The receptors here all came from a man aged 35 to 55 who had been exposed to COVID-19. CDR3s include the opening cysteine and the closing phenylalanine or tryptophan. D genes are given only for firm matches. Part of the rows lack a size; the others show once, few, many or a class for expanded clones.

>TRBD1|TRBV7-8|-|TRBJ2-2
CASSFDRVDTGELFF
TGTGCCAGCAGCTTCGACAGGGTCGACACCGGGGAGCTGTTTTTT
>TRBD2|TRBV5-6|-|TRBJ2-1
CASSSGLADNEQFF
TGTGCCAGCAGCTCCGGACTAGCGGACAATGAGCAGTTCTTC
>-|TRBV6-2/TRBV6-3|once|TRBJ1-5
CASSYSPGSQHF
TGTGCCAGCAGTTACTCTCCAGGCTCCCAGCATTTT
>-|TRBV24-1|-|TRBJ2-2
CATRGHRNTGELFF
TGTGCCACCAGAGGACACAGGAACACCGGGGAGCTGTTTTTT
>-|TRBV18|-|TRBJ1-3
CASSESGTGNTIYF
TGTGCCAGCTCCGAGTCAGGGACTGGAAACACCATATATTTT
>-|TRBV18|-|TRBJ2-2
CASSPEGQGVDTGELFF
TGTGCCAGCTCACCAGAGGGACAAGGAGTGGACACCGGGGAGCTGTTTTTT
>-|TRBV3-1/TRBV3-2|-|TRBJ1-3
CASSLTGGSGNTIYF
TGTGCCAGCAGCCTGACAGGTGGCTCTGGAAACACCATATATTTT
>-|TRBV7-9|-|TRBJ1-2
CASSPVTVTYGYTF
TGTGCCAGCAGCCCTGTGACAGTCACCTATGGCTACACCTTC
>-|TRBV18|once|TRBJ1-3
CASLRNRDGNTIYF
TGTGCCAGCTTACGGAACAGGGACGGAAACACCATATATTTT
>-|TRBV6-2/TRBV6-3|-|TRBJ1-2
CASSSSLPSDPGVGGYTF
TGTGCCAGCAGTTCTTCCCTCCCCTCTGACCCAGGGGTCGGCGGCTACACCTTC
>TRBD1|TRBV7-2|-|TRBJ1-2
CASSLAKGAGLGIGYTF
TGTGCCAGCAGCTTAGCAAAGGGGGCGGGTTTGGGGATAGGCTACACCTTC
>TRBD1|TRBV19|-|TRBJ1-2
CASSLPRDRGVLYGYTF
TGTGCCAGTAGTCTGCCCAGGGACAGGGGCGTTCTCTATGGCTACACCTTC
>-|TRBV28|-|TRBJ1-5
CASSHGGRGLRQPQHF
TGTGCCAGCAGTCACGGGGGGCGCGGGCTACGTCAGCCCCAGCATTTT
>-|TRBV2|once|TRBJ1-4
CASREKKLFF
TGTGCCAGCAGAGAGAAAAAACTGTTTTTT
>-|TRBV27|-|TRBJ1-4
CASRGTGRSNEKLFF
TGTGCCAGCAGGGGAACAGGGCGATCTAATGAAAAACTGTTTTTT
>-|TRBV19|-|TRBJ2-2
CASSRHLNTGELFF
TGTGCCAGTTCGAGACACTTAAACACCGGGGAGCTGTTTTTT
>TRBD1|TRBV30|-|TRBJ1-5
CAWSRQGAQPQHF
TGTGCCTGGAGTCGACAGGGGGCCCAGCCCCAGCATTTT
>-|TRBV6-5|-|TRBJ2-3
CASSYLGLSSADTQYF
TGTGCCAGCAGTTACTTGGGGCTCTCCTCCGCAGATACGCAGTATTTT
>-|TRBV19|-|TRBJ1-5
CASTPQSYSNQPQHF
TGTGCCAGTACCCCACAGTCATATAGCAATCAGCCCCAGCATTTT
>TRBD1|TRBV11-2|-|TRBJ2-5
CASSFPTGLQETQYF
TGTGCCAGCAGCTTCCCGACAGGGCTCCAAGAGACCCAGTACTTC
>-|TRBV5-4|-|TRBJ2-7
CASSYGTSYEQYF
TGTGCCAGCAGCTACGGTACTAGTTACGAGCAGTACTTC
>TRBD1|TRBV19|-|TRBJ2-3
CASSLLQGRASTDTQYF
TGTGCCAGTAGTTTACTACAGGGGCGAGCTAGCACAGATACGCAGTATTTT
>TRBD2|TRBV7-2|-|TRBJ2-7
CASSLHGSGSNEQYF
TGTGCCAGCAGCTTACACGGCAGCGGGAGTAACGAGCAGTACTTC
>-|TRBV5-4|once|TRBJ1-5
CASSSGGHLGNQPQHF
TGTGCCAGCAGCTCTGGGGGACACCTGGGCAATCAGCCCCAGCATTTT
>-|TRBV28|-|TRBJ1-6
CASSLVGRLDSPLHF
TGTGCCAGCAGTTTAGTGGGCCGGTTGGATTCACCCCTCCACTTT
>TRBD1|TRBV13|-|TRBJ2-5
CASSPNRGTGETQYF
TGTGCCAGCAGCCCTAACAGGGGTACGGGAGAGACCCAGTACTTC
>-|TRBV7-2|-|TRBJ2-7
CASSLARTYEQYF
TGTGCCAGCAGCTTAGCCAGAACCTACGAGCAGTACTTC
>TRBD1|TRBV24-1|few|TRBJ2-7
CATSRGTDLTYEQYF
TGTGCCACCAGCCGAGGGACAGACCTTACGTACGAGCAGTACTTC
>TRBD1|TRBV12-5|-|TRBJ1-4
CASGLVQGGMRYEKLFF
TGTGCTAGTGGTTTGGTACAGGGGGGGATGAGGTATGAAAAACTGTTTTTT
>-|TRBV11-2|-|TRBJ1-5
CASSLDASGTPQHF
TGTGCCAGCAGCTTAGACGCGTCGGGAACGCCCCAGCATTTT
>-|TRBV7-8|-|TRBJ2-1
CASSWPLGDNIYNEQFF
TGTGCCAGCAGCTGGCCCCTCGGGGATAATATCTACAATGAGCAGTTCTTC
>-|TRBV10-3|-|TRBJ1-1
CAIKTVKNTEAFF
TGTGCCATCAAAACGGTGAAGAACACTGAAGCTTTCTTT
>TRBD2|TRBV28|-|TRBJ2-3
CASSLLLGSGSDTQYF
TGTGCCAGCAGTCTCCTCCTAGGTAGCGGGAGCGATACGCAGTATTTT